Listed here is a single T cell receptor (beta chain). The antigen remains undetermined. No treatment had been given to any patient before thyroid surgery. These data are taken from a study of metastatic and nonmetastatic thyroid tumors. Study context: Comparison of repertoires was carried out across blood and tumor or nodule tissue from malignant and benign thyroid patients. Study findings and constraints: Reports indicated that malignant thyroid tumors showed significantly higher TCR beta diversity than benign nodules did, in blood and tumor.

CDR1 is DFQATT and CDR2 is SNEGSKA in the germline V gene (reference sequence). Unmatched junction bases numbered 8, after V lost 0 bases and J lost 3 bases. The CDR3 length is 15 residues. TCRdb reprocessed the PCR reads via MiXCR. The sample records 15,000 to 20,000 clones, 25% to 30% being singletons. The source of this sequence is a male donor with papillary thyroid cancer or a benign thyroid nodule (not recorded which). Some clones in this sample may be carry-over from other donors' samples. The chain has TRBV20-1 and TRBJ2-7, with 7 bases that match TRBD1. The material sequenced was tumor tissue. As DNA, the CDR3 is TGCAGTGCTAGAGATACGGACAGGCCAGACTACGAGCAGTACTTC. Amino acid sequence: CSARDTDRPDYEQYF.